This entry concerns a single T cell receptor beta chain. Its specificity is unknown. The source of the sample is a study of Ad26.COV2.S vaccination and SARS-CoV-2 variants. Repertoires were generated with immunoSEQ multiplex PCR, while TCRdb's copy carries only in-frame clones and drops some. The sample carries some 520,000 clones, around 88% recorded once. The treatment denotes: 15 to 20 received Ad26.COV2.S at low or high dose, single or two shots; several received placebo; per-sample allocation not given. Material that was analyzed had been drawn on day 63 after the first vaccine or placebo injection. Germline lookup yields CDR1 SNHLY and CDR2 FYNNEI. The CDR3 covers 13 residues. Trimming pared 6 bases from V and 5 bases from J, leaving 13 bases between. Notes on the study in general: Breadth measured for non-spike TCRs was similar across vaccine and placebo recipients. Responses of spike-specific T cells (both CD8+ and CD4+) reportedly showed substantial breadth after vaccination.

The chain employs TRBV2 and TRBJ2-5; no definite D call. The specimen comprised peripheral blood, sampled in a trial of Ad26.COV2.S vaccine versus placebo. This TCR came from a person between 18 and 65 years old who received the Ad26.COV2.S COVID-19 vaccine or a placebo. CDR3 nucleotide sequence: TGTGCCAGCAGGGGCTTGGGGTCGGAGACCCAGTACTTC. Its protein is CASRGLGSETQYF.